This entry lists 14 T cell receptor beta chains sequenced from one sample in a study of blood T cell repertoires in COVID-19. Profiling relied on immunoSEQ multiplex PCR, and the TCRdb table lists in-frame clones only, not all of them. The sample has 52,000 or so clones; about nine tenths are singletons. The source material was peripheral blood. The source of these receptors is a human donor in a cohort sampled during active COVID-19.

The chain couples TRBV5-6 to TRBJ2-2; D is perhaps TRBD2 (6 bases). Trimming took 3 bases from V and 5 from J, leaving 14 bases between them. The CDR3 runs to 15 residues. Germline-derived CDR1 and CDR2 are SGHDT and YYEEEE. Here the CDR3 reads CASSSGGFPTGELFF. CDR3 in DNA: TGTGCCAGCAGCTCCGGAGGGTTTCCGACCGGGGAGCTGTTTTTT.

The chain has TRBV10-1 and TRBJ2-1, with unresolved D. V gave up 3 bases and J gave up 0 bases, with 12 bases separating them. CDR3 length: 16 amino acids. The germline gives CDR1 WNHNN, CDR2 SYGVQD (reference sequence). The CDR3 loop reads CASSDTTASSYNEQFF. The CDR3 DNA reads TGCGCCAGCAGTGACACTACTGCCTCCTCCTACAATGAGCAGTTCTTC.

This clone was observed a single time. The chain links TRBV5-1 to TRBJ2-7; maybe TRBD2 (6 bases). This CDR3 region has 13 residues. Per germline, CDR1 SGHRS and CDR2 YFSETQ. The germline V and J ends were trimmed by 7 bases and 0 bases, with 11 bases remaining between them. The CDR3 sequence is CASRDLSSYEQYF. The CDR3 DNA follows: TGCGCCAGCCGGGACTTAAGCTCCTACGAGCAGTACTTC.

This clone was detected only once. The chain recombines TRBV19 with TRBJ2-1; 10 bases align to TRBD2. Germline V gene data show CDR1 as LNHDA and CDR2 as SQIVND (reference sequence). The ends lost 9 bases at V and 1 base at J; junction bases unmatched: 12. The CDR3 is 17 residues long. CDR3 sequence (DNA): TGTGCCAGCCGGGATCTCACTAGCGGGGTATCCTACAATGAGCAGTTCTTC. It encodes CASRDLTSGVSYNEQFF. The full variable domain, rest sourced from reference TRBV19 and TRBJ2-1, is DGGITQSPKYLFRKEGQNVTLSCEQNLNHDAMYWYRQDPGQGLRLIYYSQIVNDFQKGDIAEGYSVSREKKESFPLTVTSAQKNPTAFYLCASRDLTSGVSYNEQFFGPGTRLTVL.

V and J are TRBV12-3 or TRBV12-4 and TRBJ1-1; D is unresolved. Trimming left V 1 base short and J 3 bases short, with 6 bases between. The CDR3 totals 13 residues. CDR3 in amino acids: CASSLDGDTEAFF. The CDR3 bases are TGTGCCAGCAGTTTAGACGGGGACACTGAAGCTTTCTTT.

The V call is TRBV5-4, the J call TRBJ1-5, with no clear D. Per germline, CDR1 SGHNT and CDR2 YYREEE (reference sequence). Trimming removed 2 bases from V and 0 bases from J, with 6 bases in between. This CDR3 contains 14 residues. The CDR3 reads CASSFGGSNQPQHF. CDR3 DNA: TGTGCCAGCAGCTTCGGAGGTAGCAATCAGCCCCAGCATTTT.

The gene calls are TRBV7-2 and TRBJ2-7; 11 bases line up with TRBD2. CDR1 and CDR2 from the germline V gene are SGHTA and FQGNSA. V dropped 2 bases and J dropped 4; count of bases not matched to a gene: 13. This CDR3 region has 18 residues. CDR3 nucleotide sequence: TGTGCCAGCAGCTTATCGAGGACTAGCGGGCGCGCCGGATACGAGCAGTACTTC. Translating gives CASSLSRTSGRAGYEQYF.

The table lists this clone with a count of one. The chain employs TRBV7-9 and TRBJ2-5; TRBD2 matches 7 bases. V shed 4 bases, J shed 5 bases, and the junction held 4 bases outside the gene matches. CDR3 length equals 13 residues. Germline CDR1 and CDR2: SEHNR and FQNEAQ (reference sequence). The CDR3 protein is CASSSGGIETQYF. CDR3 DNA sequence: TGTGCCAGCAGCTCCGGGGGGATCGAGACCCAGTACTTC.

The V call is TRBV7-2, the J call TRBJ2-2, with 13 bases fitting TRBD2. The CDR3 contains 17 residues. Germline loops: CDR1 SGHTA, CDR2 FQGNSA. V lost 2 bases, J lost 5 bases, and 5 bases stayed unmatched. The CDR3 nucleotides read TGTGCCAGCAGCTTAAGACTAGCGGGAGGTCGGACCGGGGAGCTGTTTTTT. It translates to CASSLRLAGGRTGELFF.

V gene TRBV11-2 combines with J gene TRBJ2-7, with 7 bases identical to TRBD2. The CDR3 sequence is 14 residues long. V lost 5 bases, J lost 2 bases, and 6 bases stayed unmatched. CDR1 is SGHAT, CDR2 FQNNGV, per germline. The CDR3 region is CASSQEGTTYEQYF. The CDR3 DNA is TGTGCCAGCAGCCAAGAGGGGACTACCTACGAGCAGTACTTC.

This clone was recorded once. The genes are TRBV2 and TRBJ1-5, with D possibly TRBD1 on 6 matching bases. Germline V CDR1 and CDR2: SNHLY, FYNNEI. The CDR3 loop spans 13 amino acids. V gave up 8 bases and J gave up 11 bases, with 19 bases separating them. The CDR3 coding sequence is TGTGCCAGCCGGGCGGGGGGCCGAATGGCCCAGCATTTT. It yields the protein CASRAGGRMAQHF. Full variable domain (rest looked up from reference TRBV2 and TRBJ1-5): EPEVTQTPSHQVTQMGQEVILRCVPISNHLYFYWYRQILGQKVEFLVSFYNNEISEKSEIFDDQFSVERPDGSNFTLKIRSTKLEDSAMYFCASRAGGRMAQHFGDGTRLSIL.

V gene TRBV28 combines with J gene TRBJ2-7; 8 bases match TRBD2. V shed 4 bases and J 2 bases; nucleotides not matched to a gene: 7. Germline loops: CDR1 MDHEN, CDR2 SYDVKM. CDR3 length: 15 residues. The CDR3 DNA sequence: TGTGCCAGCAGTTCGGGGGGGGCCGTTACCTACGAGCAGTACTTC. It encodes CASSSGGAVTYEQYF.

This chain joins TRBV10-1 and TRBJ2-1; TRBD2 matches at 9 bases. This CDR3 comprises 13 residues. The V and J ends lost 4 bases and 9 bases, in that order; junction bases with no gene match: 4. Germline assignment: CDR1 WNHNN and CDR2 SYGVQD (reference sequence). The CDR3 DNA is TGCGCCAGCAGTGCTAGCGGGAAGGGTGAGCAGTTCTTC. This sequence encodes CASSASGKGEQFF.

This chain uses TRBV5-1 with TRBJ2-7, with D maybe TRBD1 (5 bases). CDR3 length equals 13 residues. The germline CDR1 and CDR2 sequences are SGHRS and YFSETQ. V was clipped by 0 bases and J by 2 bases, with 6 bases between them. The CDR3 spells CASSLEGAYEQYF. The CDR3 DNA reads as TGCGCCAGCAGCTTGGAAGGGGCCTACGAGCAGTACTTC.